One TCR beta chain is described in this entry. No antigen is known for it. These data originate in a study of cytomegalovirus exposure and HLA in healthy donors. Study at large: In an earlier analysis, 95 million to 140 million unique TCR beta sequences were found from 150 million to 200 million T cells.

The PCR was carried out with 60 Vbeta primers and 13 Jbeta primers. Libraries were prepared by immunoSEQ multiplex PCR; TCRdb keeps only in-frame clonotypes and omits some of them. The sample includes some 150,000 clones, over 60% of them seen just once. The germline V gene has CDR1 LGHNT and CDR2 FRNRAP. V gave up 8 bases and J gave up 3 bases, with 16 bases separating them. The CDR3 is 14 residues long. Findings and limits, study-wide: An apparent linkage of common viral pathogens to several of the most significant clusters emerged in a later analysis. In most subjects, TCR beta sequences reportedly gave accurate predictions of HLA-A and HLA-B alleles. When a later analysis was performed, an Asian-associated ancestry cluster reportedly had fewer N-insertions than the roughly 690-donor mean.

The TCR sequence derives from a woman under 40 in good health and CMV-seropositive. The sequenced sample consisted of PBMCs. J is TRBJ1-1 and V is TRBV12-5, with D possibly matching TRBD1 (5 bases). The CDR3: CASPSRVGDTEAFF. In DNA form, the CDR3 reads TGTGCTAGTCCCTCCAGGGTAGGAGACACTGAAGCTTTCTTT.